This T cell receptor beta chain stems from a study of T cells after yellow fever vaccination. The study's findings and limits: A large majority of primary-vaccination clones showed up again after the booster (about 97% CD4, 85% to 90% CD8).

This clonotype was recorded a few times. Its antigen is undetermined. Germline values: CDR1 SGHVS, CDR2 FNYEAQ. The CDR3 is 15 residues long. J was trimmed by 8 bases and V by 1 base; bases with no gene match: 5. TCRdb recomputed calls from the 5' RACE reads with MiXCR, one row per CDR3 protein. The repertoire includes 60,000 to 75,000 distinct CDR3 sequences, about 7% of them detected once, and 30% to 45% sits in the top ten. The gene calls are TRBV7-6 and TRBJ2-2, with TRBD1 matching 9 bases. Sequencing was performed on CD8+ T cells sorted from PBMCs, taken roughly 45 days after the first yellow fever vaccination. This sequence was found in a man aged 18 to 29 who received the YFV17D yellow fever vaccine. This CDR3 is CASSLGPQGAGELFF. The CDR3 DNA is TGTGCCAGCAGCTTAGGACCACAGGGGGCGGGGGAGCTGTTTTTT.